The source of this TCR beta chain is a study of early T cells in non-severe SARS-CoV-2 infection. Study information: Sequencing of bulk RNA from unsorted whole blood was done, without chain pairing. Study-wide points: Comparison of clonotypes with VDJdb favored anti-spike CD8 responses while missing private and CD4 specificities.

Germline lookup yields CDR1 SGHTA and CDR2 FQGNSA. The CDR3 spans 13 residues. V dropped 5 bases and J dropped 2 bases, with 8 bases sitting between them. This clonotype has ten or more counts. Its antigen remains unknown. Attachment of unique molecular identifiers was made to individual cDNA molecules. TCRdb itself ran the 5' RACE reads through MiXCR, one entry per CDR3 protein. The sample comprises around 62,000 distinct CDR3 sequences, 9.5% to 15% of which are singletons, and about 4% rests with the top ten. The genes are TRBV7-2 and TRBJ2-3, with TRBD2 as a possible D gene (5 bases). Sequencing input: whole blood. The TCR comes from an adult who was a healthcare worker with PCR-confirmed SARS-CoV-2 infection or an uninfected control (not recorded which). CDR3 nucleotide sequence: TGTGCCAGCAGCCCGGGGTACACAGATACGCAGTATTTT. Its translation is CASSPGYTDTQYF.